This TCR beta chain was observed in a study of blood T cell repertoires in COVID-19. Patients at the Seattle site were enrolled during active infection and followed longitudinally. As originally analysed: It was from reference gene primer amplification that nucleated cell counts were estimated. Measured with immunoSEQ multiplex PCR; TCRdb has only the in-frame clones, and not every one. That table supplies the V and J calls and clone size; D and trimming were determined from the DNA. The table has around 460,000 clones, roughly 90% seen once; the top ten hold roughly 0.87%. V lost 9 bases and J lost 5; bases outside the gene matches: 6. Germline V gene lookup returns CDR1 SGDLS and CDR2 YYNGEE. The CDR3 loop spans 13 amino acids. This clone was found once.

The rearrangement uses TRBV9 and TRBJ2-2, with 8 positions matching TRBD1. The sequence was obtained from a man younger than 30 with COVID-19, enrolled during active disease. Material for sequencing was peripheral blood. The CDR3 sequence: CANRTGRTGELFF. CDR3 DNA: TGTGCCAATCGGACAGGGAGAACCGGGGAGCTGTTTTTT.